The clone carrying this TCR beta chain was seen a handful of times. The CDR3 is made up of 21 amino acids. The V gene end was trimmed by 3 bases and the J gene end by 2 bases; junction bases not matched to a gene: 25. CDR1 is DFQATT, CDR2 SNEGSKA, per germline (reference sequence). The data originate from a study of blood T cell repertoires in COVID-19. Study-wide background: Acute and convalescent COVID-19 specimens originated in the United States, Italy and Spain.

TCRdb's copy holds only in-frame clones and misses some; the assay was immunoSEQ multiplex PCR. The sample consists of about 310,000 clones, under 90% of them appearing once. The sequence was collected from a woman aged 30 to 39 who had recovered from COVID-19. The chain recombines TRBV20-1 with TRBJ2-3, with 8 nucleotides matching TRBD2. Source material: PBMCs or T cells enriched from blood (not recorded which). The CDR3 bases are TGCAGTGCTAGTCCCCCCTCGGGAGGGCCTATCTTATCCTTTTACACAGATACGCAGTATTTT. This translates into CSASPPSGGPILSFYTDTQYF.